A selection of T cell receptor beta chains follows, all from one sample in a study of blood T cell repertoires in COVID-19. The method was immunoSEQ multiplex PCR; TCRdb's version includes in-frame clones alone and lacks a portion of them. This sample carries over 200,000 clones, 86% of them seen once, and the ten largest clones take approximately 6.1%. The source material was peripheral blood. These receptors all stem from a man older than 75 with acute or convalescent COVID-19. The CDR3 runs from the conserved cysteine through the conserved F or W. A D gene is named only where the DNA matches it firmly. Some rows mark clone size as missing; the rest say once, few, many or name a class of expanded clone.

v_gene	abundance	j_gene	d_gene	CDR3aa	CDR3nt
TRBV7-2	-	TRBJ1-2	TRBD1	CASSADRDYGYTF	TGTGCCAGCAGCGCGGACAGGGACTATGGCTACACCTTC
TRBV19	-	TRBJ2-6	-	CASSPFGGGANVLTF	TGTGCCAGTAGCCCGTTTGGCGGTGGGGCCAACGTCCTGACTTTC
TRBV18	-	TRBJ2-2	TRBD2	CASPATSQGNTGELFF	TGTGCCAGTCCGGCGACTAGCCAGGGGAACACCGGGGAGCTGTTTTTT
TRBV5-5	-	TRBJ1-3	-	CASSFDSRSVGNTIYF	TGTGCCAGCAGCTTCGACAGCCGATCGGTAGGAAACACCATATATTTT
TRBV6-5	-	TRBJ2-3	-	CASSYPSPGERDTQYF	TGTGCCAGCAGTTACCCGTCGCCGGGAGAAAGAGATACGCAGTATTTT
TRBV7-2	-	TRBJ2-2	-	CASSLGLALNTGELFF	TGTGCCAGCAGCTTAGGGCTAGCACTAAACACCGGGGAGCTGTTTTTT
TRBV7-9	-	TRBJ2-2	TRBD2	CASRTLAGNTGELFF	TGTGCCAGCAGGACACTAGCGGGCAACACCGGGGAGCTGTTTTTT
TRBV11-2	-	TRBJ2-5	-	CASSLGRGPNSAQYF	TGTGCCAGCAGCTTAGGTAGGGGCCCGAATTCGGCCCAGTACTTC
TRBV12-3/TRBV12-4	once	TRBJ1-2	-	CASSREGLYGYTF	TGTGCCAGCAGTCGCGAGGGCCTCTATGGCTACACCTTC
TRBV18	-	TRBJ1-1	TRBD1	CASPGTGGSGGTEAFF	TGTGCCAGCCCCGGGACAGGAGGGTCCGGGGGCACTGAAGCTTTCTTT
TRBV10-3	-	TRBJ2-1	-	CAISATTKDNEQFF	TGTGCCATCAGTGCCACTACTAAAGACAATGAGCAGTTCTTC
TRBV28	-	TRBJ1-5	-	CASSTGLFNSNQPQHF	TGTGCCAGCAGTACGGGACTTTTCAATAGCAATCAGCCCCAGCATTTT
TRBV5-1	-	TRBJ1-2	TRBD1	CASSYTGGFDYGYTF	TGCGCCAGCAGCTATACAGGGGGCTTTGACTATGGCTACACCTTC
TRBV11-3	-	TRBJ1-2	TRBD1	CASSDRQGRGYTF	TGTGCCAGCAGCGACCGACAGGGTAGAGGCTACACCTTC
TRBV18	-	TRBJ1-4	-	CASSPPNSKNEKLFF	TGTGCCAGCTCACCACCGAACAGCAAAAATGAAAAACTGTTTTTT
TRBV7-2	-	TRBJ2-3	-	CASSILTDTQYF	TGTGCCAGCAGCATACTCACAGATACGCAGTATTTT
TRBV11-2	-	TRBJ2-5	TRBD2	CASSFQTSANARETQYF	TGTGCCAGCAGCTTCCAGACTAGCGCTAATGCAAGGGAGACCCAGTACTTC
TRBV21-1	-	TRBJ1-5	-	CASSRRGQGARGNQPQHF	TGTGCCAGCAGCAGGAGGGGGCAGGGGGCGCGAGGCAATCAGCCCCAGCATTTT